This entry features one T cell receptor beta chain sequence. Read sequence stops 3 residues before the CDR3 end, and the germline J gene provides the missing end. The method was immunoSEQ multiplex PCR; TCRdb's version includes in-frame clones alone and lacks a portion of them. This sample's clone table lists about 45,000 clones. Trimming stripped 3 bases from V and 1 base from J, with 19 bases between. Germline CDR1 is GTSNPN and CDR2 is SVGIG (reference sequence). The CDR3 has 17 amino acids. This entry is derived from a study of T cells in women clearing cervical HPV infection. Study details: Controls gave blood once infection was undetectable; cases at lesion identification.

The chain uses TRBV30 and TRBJ1-5; D perhaps matches TRBD1 (5 bases). The receptor comes from a woman between 18 and 70 years old with a cervical HPV16 infection that either progressed to CIN3+ or cleared (not recorded which). Sequenced sample: blood buffy coat. Incomplete CDR3 DNA: TGTGCCTGGAGCTTCCGGGCTGGAGGGGTGAGCAATCAGCCC. Residues: CAWSFRAGGVSNQP. The whole CDR3 protein reads CAWSFRAGGVSNQPQHF.